A selection of T cell receptor beta chains follows, all from one sample in a study of blood T cells in healthy people across ages. A single record per CDR3 protein comes from TCRdb applying MiXCR to the 5' RACE reads. The table lists roughly 800,000 distinct CDR3 sequences, around 25% of them singletons, with approximately 3.7% in the top ten. These data were likewise used in another study, on T cells of mothers and their children.

Sample: blood. The source of these receptors is a boy younger than 18 in good health. CDR3s include the opening cysteine and the closing phenylalanine or tryptophan. Fields, in order: J gene, V gene, clone size, D gene, CDR3 DNA, CDR3 protein. The D gene is left open where the match is weak. Size values are once, few and many counts, or a class for expanded clones, and some rows have none.

j_call: TRBJ1-6
v_call: TRBV4-3
clone_size: once
d_call: .
cdr3_nt: TGCGCCAGCAGCCAGTCCAGGCCGCCTTATAATTCACCCCTCCACTTT
cdr3_aa: CASSQSRPPYNSPLHF

j_call: TRBJ1-1
v_call: TRBV20-1
clone_size: few
d_call: .
cdr3_nt: TGCAGTGCTAGAGGGAGTGGTTGGACTGAAGCTTTCTTT
cdr3_aa: CSARGSGWTEAFF

j_call: TRBJ2-2
v_call: TRBV18
clone_size: few
d_call: TRBD1
cdr3_nt: TGTGCCAGCTCACCGTCGGGACAGGGAGGGACCGGGGAGCTGTTTTTT
cdr3_aa: CASSPSGQGGTGELFF

j_call: TRBJ2-1
v_call: TRBV9
clone_size: .
d_call: TRBD2
cdr3_nt: TGTGCCAGCAGCCCGAGGGGGCTAGCGGGAGCCTACAATGAGCAGTTCTTC
cdr3_aa: CASSPRGLAGAYNEQFF

j_call: TRBJ2-4
v_call: TRBV29-1
clone_size: .
d_call: .
cdr3_nt: TGCAGCGTTGACGGCGTGATTTGGGGCAAAAACATTCAGTACTTC
cdr3_aa: CSVDGVIWGKNIQYF

j_call: TRBJ1-5
v_call: TRBV12-3/TRBV12-4
clone_size: .
d_call: TRBD1
cdr3_nt: TGTGCCAGCATGACAGGGGGACGCAAGCCCCAGCATTTT
cdr3_aa: CASMTGGRKPQHF

j_call: TRBJ1-2
v_call: TRBV9
clone_size: .
d_call: .
cdr3_nt: TGTGCCAGCAGCCCCGCCTGGGATGGCTACACCTTC
cdr3_aa: CASSPAWDGYTF

j_call: TRBJ2-5
v_call: TRBV7-2
clone_size: .
d_call: .
cdr3_nt: TGTGCCAGCAGCCCGACAAGAGGGCCCGGGGAGACCCAGTACTTC
cdr3_aa: CASSPTRGPGETQYF

j_call: TRBJ2-3
v_call: TRBV20-1
clone_size: .
d_call: .
cdr3_nt: TGCAGTGCTAGACAACCCTCTAGCACAGATACGCAGTATTTT
cdr3_aa: CSARQPSSTDTQYF

j_call: TRBJ2-1
v_call: TRBV21-1
clone_size: .
d_call: .
cdr3_nt: TGTGCCAGCAGCAAAGGAGGGGGGTCCTACAATGAGCAGTTCTTC
cdr3_aa: CASSKGGGSYNEQFF

j_call: TRBJ2-3
v_call: TRBV20-1
clone_size: few
d_call: .
cdr3_nt: TGCAGTGCTAGGCGGACAGCCCCCACAGATACGCAGTATTTT
cdr3_aa: CSARRTAPTDTQYF

j_call: TRBJ1-4
v_call: TRBV5-6
clone_size: few
d_call: .
cdr3_nt: TGTGCCAGCAGCACACTCGGAGGGGGACGGGGTGAAAAACTGTTTTTT
cdr3_aa: CASSTLGGGRGEKLFF

j_call: TRBJ2-5
v_call: TRBV29-1
clone_size: few
d_call: .
cdr3_nt: TGCAGCGCCTGGACTTCCCAAGAGACCCAGTACTTC
cdr3_aa: CSAWTSQETQYF

j_call: TRBJ1-5
v_call: TRBV7-6
clone_size: .
d_call: .
cdr3_nt: TGTGCCAGCAGCTCACGCCAAGATCAGCCCCAGCATTTT
cdr3_aa: CASSSRQDQPQHF

j_call: TRBJ2-4
v_call: TRBV6-2/TRBV6-3
clone_size: few
d_call: .
cdr3_nt: TGTGCCAGCAGTTATAGCCAATCGGAGAAAAACATTCAGTACTTC
cdr3_aa: CASSYSQSEKNIQYF

j_call: TRBJ1-6
v_call: TRBV5-1
clone_size: .
d_call: .
cdr3_nt: TGCGCCAGCAGCTTGTTCGGGGGAAATTCACCCCTTCACTTT
cdr3_aa: CASSLFGGNSPLHF

j_call: TRBJ1-4
v_call: TRBV28
clone_size: many
d_call: .
cdr3_nt: TGTGCCAGCAGTTTAGGTCAGCTTGAGGAAAAACTGTTTTTT
cdr3_aa: CASSLGQLEEKLFF

j_call: TRBJ1-4
v_call: TRBV15
clone_size: .
d_call: TRBD1
cdr3_nt: TGTGCCACCAGCAGACAACCAGGGGGAGTTGAAAAACTGTTTTTT
cdr3_aa: CATSRQPGGVEKLFF

j_call: TRBJ1-6
v_call: TRBV7-6
clone_size: few
d_call: .
cdr3_nt: TGTGCCAGCAGCCCCGGAGATTCACCCCTCCACTTT
cdr3_aa: CASSPGDSPLHF

j_call: TRBJ2-2
v_call: TRBV27
clone_size: few
d_call: TRBD2
cdr3_nt: TGTGCCAGCAGTTTCGGGACTAGCGGGGACGGGGAGCTGTTTTTT
cdr3_aa: CASSFGTSGDGELFF

j_call: TRBJ2-1
v_call: TRBV6-6
clone_size: few
d_call: TRBD2
cdr3_nt: TGTGCCAGCAGTTACCTCGGGACTAGCGTCTACAATGAGCAGTTCTTC
cdr3_aa: CASSYLGTSVYNEQFF

j_call: TRBJ2-7
v_call: TRBV5-1
clone_size: few
d_call: TRBD2
cdr3_nt: TGTGCCAGCAGTTCCAGCGGGGCCTACGAGCAGTACTTC
cdr3_aa: CASSSSGAYEQYF

j_call: TRBJ2-1
v_call: TRBV28
clone_size: few
d_call: .
cdr3_nt: TGTGCCAGCAGTTTATGGTCGGCAGGATCTGTAAATGAGCAGTTCTTC
cdr3_aa: CASSLWSAGSVNEQFF

j_call: TRBJ2-3
v_call: TRBV4-2
clone_size: .
d_call: TRBD1
cdr3_nt: TGTGCCAGCAGCCTCGGACAGGGCCCCACAGATACGCAGTATTTT
cdr3_aa: CASSLGQGPTDTQYF